The clone carrying this T cell receptor beta chain was counted only a few times. What it recognizes is unknown. Germline trimming cut 0 bases from V and 2 bases from J; bases unmatched to any gene: 2. The length of the CDR3 is 16 residues. Germline CDR1 is MNHEY and CDR2 is SVGAGI. This entry comes from a study of T cell responses to AZD1222 COVID-19 vaccine. Profiling relied on immunoSEQ multiplex PCR, and the TCRdb table lists in-frame clones only, not all of them. The repertoire includes under 50,000 clones, about 88% of them detected once, and 5.3% sits in the top ten. Study conclusions and caveats: CD4 TCRs covered the whole spike, strongest at regions 160-218 and 743-854.

This TCR derives from an adult who received the AZD1222 COVID-19 vaccine. Here the sequenced sample was peripheral blood, taken 28 days after the second AZD1222 dose. The chain uses TRBV6-5 and TRBJ1-3; 9 bases fit TRBD1. The CDR3 nucleotides read TGTGCCAGCAGTTACTCCGGGACAGGGCCTGGAAACACCATATATTTT. Protein sequence: CASSYSGTGPGNTIYF.